The 20 T cell receptor beta chains below come from one sample, sequenced in a study of spatial heterogeneity in lung cancer. Time point: sample taken at primary tumor resection. Unsorted whole RNA of tumor, nontumor lung or frozen PBMC was sequenced. MiXCR, run by TCRdb on the 5' RACE reads, gives a single entry per CDR3 protein. The repertoire holds around 60,000 distinct CDR3 sequences, with 7.5% to 9% as singletons. The sample here was PBMCs, taken at surgery. The receptors come from a female donor with early-stage non-small cell lung cancer.

There are many counts of this clonotype. V and J are TRBV10-3 and TRBJ2-1; D may be TRBD2 (6 bases). Per the germline V gene, CDR1 is ENHRY and CDR2 is SYGVKD. Trimming shortened V by 6 bases and J by 3 bases, and 9 bases separated the two germline ends. This CDR3 is 13 amino acids long. CDR3 in amino acids: CAIREGLYNEQFF. The CDR3 DNA reads TGTGCCATCAGGGAGGGCCTCTACAATGAGCAGTTCTTC.

The genes are TRBV5-4 and TRBJ2-7; 8 positions agree with TRBD1. This CDR3 is built from 14 residues. V shed 4 bases and J 2 bases; nucleotides not matched to a gene: 5. Germline values: CDR1 SGHNT, CDR2 YYREEE (reference sequence). The CDR3 DNA sequence: TGTGCCAGCAGCCCCGGACAGGGACCCTACGAGCAGTACGTC. This gives the protein CASSPGQGPYEQYV.

A few counts support this clonotype. The junction departs from the called germline gene at one end, perhaps through a read error. V usage is TRBV6-1 and J usage is TRBJ1-6, with D unresolved. This CDR3 has 12 amino acids. Germline CDR1 MNHNS, CDR2 SASEGT. CDR3 protein: CASTLDNAPLHF. In DNA form, the CDR3 reads TGTGCCAGCACCCTGGATAATGCACCCCTCCACTTT.

In its sample, this clonotype was seen a few times. V and J are TRBV19 and TRBJ2-1; 8 nucleotides line up with TRBD2. With 5 bases clipped from V and 3 bases from J, the junction kept 3 bases outside the gene matches. This CDR3 spans 14 amino acids. The germline gives CDR1 LNHDA, CDR2 SQIVND (reference sequence). CDR3 sequence: CASSLSGVYNEQFF. CDR3 sequence (DNA): TGTGCCAGTAGTCTTAGCGGGGTCTACAATGAGCAGTTCTTC. Complete variable domain (other parts from reference TRBV19 and TRBJ2-1): DGGITQSPKYLFRKEGQNVTLSCEQNLNHDAMYWYRQDPGQGLRLIYYSQIVNDFQKGDIAEGYSVSREKKESFPLTVTSAQKNPTAFYLCASSLSGVYNEQFFGPGTRLTVL.

Remarks on this clonotype: With a much larger clone just one base away, this may be a read error. The chain links TRBV10-3 to TRBJ2-7, with D possibly being TRBD1 or TRBD2 (5 bases each). The germline V and J ends were trimmed by 0 bases and 2 bases, with 11 bases remaining between them. This CDR3 is built from 15 residues. From germline, CDR1 is ENHRY and CDR2 SYGVKD. CDR3 region: CAISESRGFTYEQYF. CDR3 nucleotide sequence: TGTGCCATCAGTGAGTCACGGGGCTTCACCTACGAGCAGTACTTC.

This clonotype has ten or more counts. The genes are TRBV3-1 and TRBJ1-1, with 8 bases lining up with TRBD1. This CDR3 comprises 12 residues. The V gene end was trimmed by 3 bases and the J gene end by 7 bases; junction bases not matched to a gene: 1. Germline V gene sequence: CDR1 LGHDT, CDR2 YNNKEL (reference sequence). The CDR3 bases are TGTGCCAGCAGCCAGACAGGGGATGAAGCTTTCTTT. Translated: CASSQTGDEAFF.

The genes are TRBV7-2 and TRBJ2-3, with TRBD1 matching over 8 bases. The CDR3 runs 15 residues. CDR1 and CDR2 (germline): SGHTA, FQGNSA. J lost 2 bases, V lost 9 bases, and 10 bases had no gene match. The CDR3, as DNA: TGTGCCAGATCGGAGGGACAGGCCTTCACAGATACGCAGTATTTT. It is translated as CARSEGQAFTDTQYF.

By share of the sample, this clonotype is medium-sized (0.01 to 0.1%). The chain links TRBV10-3 to TRBJ2-5; TRBD1 aligns across 9 bases. Germline-derived CDR1 and CDR2 are ENHRY and SYGVKD. The CDR3 loop spans 14 amino acids. The J segment lost 4 bases and the V segment lost 4 bases, leaving 4 bases of the junction unmatched. In nucleotides, the CDR3 is TGTGCCATCAGTGTTGACAGGGGGTCAGAGACCCAGTACTTC. Translated: CAISVDRGSETQYF.

Points on this clonotype: A much larger clone sits a single nucleotide away, making a read error possible. The chain joins TRBV7-9 to TRBJ2-7, with TRBD2 matching 9 bases. Germline trimming cut 0 bases from V and 4 bases from J; bases unmatched to any gene: 13. This CDR3 has 18 amino acids. Germline CDR1 SEHNR, CDR2 FQNEAQ (reference sequence). CDR3 region: CASSLARVTSGGSYEQYF. The CDR3 DNA is TGTGCCAGCAGCTTAGCGCGGGTGACTAGCGGAGGGTCGTACGAGCAGTACTTC.

This clonotype has at least ten counts. J is TRBJ2-7 and V is TRBV28, with 7 bases identical to TRBD2. The CDR3 has 14 amino acids. V trimming: 5 bases; J trimming: 3 bases; junction bases outside the gene matches: 7. Germline V CDR1 and CDR2: MDHEN, SYDVKM. This CDR3 is CASSTRERLYEQYF. The CDR3 region has the DNA TGTGCCAGCAGTACGCGGGAGCGCCTCTACGAGCAGTACTTC.

The chain is built from TRBV6-4 and TRBJ2-1, with a possible D match to TRBD1 (6 bases). Germline CDR1 is MRHNA and CDR2 is SNTAGT. V was pared by 8 bases and J by 0 bases, with 14 bases between. The CDR3 is 15 residues long. For the CDR3, the DNA is TGTGCCAGCTCCAGGGGCACATTCTCCTACAATGAGCAGTTCTTC. As protein: CASSRGTFSYNEQFF.

This clonotype was recorded at least ten times. This chain uses TRBV28 with TRBJ2-7; D is unresolved. The ends were cut back, 3 bases at V and 1 base at J, with 7 bases in the middle. This CDR3 spans 13 amino acids. CDR1 is MDHEN and CDR2 is SYDVKM in the germline V gene. The CDR3 loop reads CASSFGFSYEQYF. In DNA form, the CDR3 reads TGTGCCAGCAGTTTCGGATTTTCCTACGAGCAGTACTTC.

There are many counts of this clonotype. The V gene is TRBV27, the J gene TRBJ2-2; 10 bases are a match to TRBD2. This CDR3 has 17 amino acids. Germline CDR1 is MNHEY and CDR2 is SMNVEV (reference sequence). The trim removed 7 bases at V and 4 bases at J, leaving 12 bases unmatched. The CDR3 loop is CASTTQRGGRITGELFF. Here the CDR3 DNA reads TGTGCCAGCACGACTCAGCGGGGGGGCCGGATCACCGGGGAGCTGTTTTTT.

This clonotype was seen repeatedly, ten times or more. The chain employs TRBV24-1 and TRBJ1-2; no clear D gene. In germline, CDR1 is KGHDR, CDR2 SFDVKD. This CDR3 has 14 amino acids. Between the trimmed V and J ends, which lost 2 bases and 0 bases, there was a span of 6 bases. This CDR3 reads CATSDSVANYGYTF. CDR3 nucleotides: TGTGCCACCAGTGATTCGGTCGCTAACTATGGCTACACCTTC.

This clonotype came up many times. CDR3 nucleotide sequence: TGCAGTGCTAGGCTCGGGACACGCGCTTTCTTT. Amino acids: CSARLGTRAFF. The chain combines TRBV20-1 with TRBJ1-1; tentatively, D is TRBD1 (6 bases). The CDR3 has 11 amino acids. With 3 bases removed from V and 11 bases from J, the gap between germline ends came to 13 bases. Germline assignment: CDR1 DFQATT and CDR2 SNEGSKA (reference sequence).

This chain uses TRBV7-8 with TRBJ1-5; D gene ambiguous. Germline V gene lookup returns CDR1 SGHVS and CDR2 FQNEAQ. V shed 6 bases and J shed 7 bases, with 16 bases lying between them. The CDR3 is made up of 14 amino acids. CDR3 loop: CASSYRWGEQPQHF. The CDR3, as DNA: TGTGCCAGCAGTTACCGATGGGGTGAACAGCCCCAGCATTTT.

This clonotype was observed a few times. The V gene is TRBV24-1, the J gene TRBJ2-3; D may be TRBD2 (5 bases). CDR3 length: 15 amino acids. Germline CDR1 reads KGHDR; CDR2 reads SFDVKD. Trimming removed 1 base at V and 6 bases at J, with 13 bases between. The CDR3 DNA is TGTGCCACCAGTGATTTCGTTTCCGGGGTGGATACGCAGTATTTT. Protein: CATSDFVSGVDTQYF.

The chain employs TRBV27 and TRBJ2-1, with 8 bases fitting TRBD1. The CDR3 totals 14 residues. Germline CDR1 reads MNHEY; CDR2 reads SMNVEV (reference sequence). Trimming at V came to 3 bases and at J to 8 bases, leaving 6 bases not matched to a gene. DNA of the CDR3: TGTGCCAGCAGTTTGAACAGGGGGAACTATGAGCAGTTCTTC. This translates into CASSLNRGNYEQFF.

The CDR3 DNA follows: TGTGCCAGCAGTTGGGCCAGTTCCGGGACAAACCACGAGCAGTACTTC. Translating gives CASSWASSGTNHEQYF. The chain is built from TRBV28 and TRBJ2-7, with TRBD1 as a possible D gene (6 bases). V was trimmed by 4 bases and J by 5 bases, leaving 21 bases between them. The CDR3 length is 16 residues. CDR1 and CDR2 from the germline V gene are MDHEN and SYDVKM.

V gene TRBV20-1 combines with J gene TRBJ2-7; 9 positions agree with TRBD1. The CDR3 runs 13 residues. The ends lost 6 bases at V and 3 bases at J; junction bases unmatched: 6. In germline, CDR1 is DFQATT, CDR2 SNEGSKA (reference sequence). Written as DNA, the CDR3 is TGCAGTGCGGGACAGGGCTTTTTCTACGAGCAGTACTTC. It codes for CSAGQGFFYEQYF.